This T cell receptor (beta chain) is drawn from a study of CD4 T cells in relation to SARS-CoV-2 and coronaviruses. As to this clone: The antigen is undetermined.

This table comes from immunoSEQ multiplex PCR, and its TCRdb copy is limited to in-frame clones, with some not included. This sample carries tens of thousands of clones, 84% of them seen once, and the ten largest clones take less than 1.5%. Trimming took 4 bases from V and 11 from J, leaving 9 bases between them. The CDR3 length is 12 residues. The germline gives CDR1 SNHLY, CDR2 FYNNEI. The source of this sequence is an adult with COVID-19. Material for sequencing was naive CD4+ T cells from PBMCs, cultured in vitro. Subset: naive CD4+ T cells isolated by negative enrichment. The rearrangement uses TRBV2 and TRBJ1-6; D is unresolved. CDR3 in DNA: TGTGCCAGCAGTGCGTCAATTCCACCCCTCCACTTT. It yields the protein CASSASIPPLHF.